This TCR beta chain is drawn from a study of cytomegalovirus exposure and HLA in healthy donors. General study points: Specific recognition of CMV antigens was confirmed in vitro for a few chains (all CMV-associated).

As regards this clone: Its specificity is unknown.

In the PCR, 60 Vbeta and 13 Jbeta primers were used. Profiling relied on immunoSEQ multiplex PCR, and the TCRdb table lists in-frame clones only, not all of them. The top ten hold 3% to 4% of the sample, which has 100,000 to 150,000 clones, less than 80% seen once. Germline assignment: CDR1 SGHAT and CDR2 FQDESV (reference sequence). The CDR3 covers 12 residues. V was cut by 8 bases and J by 5 bases, with 12 bases left in between. Sequences were obtained from PBMCs. The TCR was taken from a woman in her fifties or sixties in good health and CMV-seronegative. The chain links TRBV11-1 to TRBJ2-5; D is perhaps TRBD2 (5 bases). The CDR3 loop reads CASALGVETQYF. DNA for the CDR3: TGTGCCAGCGCTCTCGGGGTGGAGACCCAGTACTTC.